One and the same sample provided the 12 T cell receptor beta chains below, sequenced in a study of blood T cell repertoires in COVID-19. Using immunoSEQ multiplex PCR, the repertoire was profiled, and TCRdb retains in-frame clones only, with some absent. Of about 61,000 clones listed, around 77% are singletons. Sequenced: peripheral blood. The receptor set was obtained from a man older than 75 with active or convalescent COVID-19.

This clone has only a few counts. The chain combines TRBV7-9 with TRBJ2-5; TRBD2 is a possible D gene (5 bases). The CDR3 has 18 amino acids. Trimming removed 4 bases at V and 2 bases at J, with 23 bases between. CDR1 and CDR2 (germline): SEHNR, FQNEAQ (reference sequence). Here the CDR3 reads CASSSMLLWERDQETQYF. The CDR3 DNA follows: TGTGCCAGCAGCTCCATGTTACTGTGGGAGAGGGATCAAGAGACCCAGTACTTC.

This clone was counted a few times. The gene calls are TRBV5-1 and TRBJ2-1; 10 bases agree with TRBD2. Trimming cost V 0 bases and J 7 bases; bases outside gene matches: 4. This CDR3 spans 15 amino acids. Germline V gives CDR1 SGHRS, CDR2 YFSETQ. CDR3 in DNA: TGCGCCAGCAGCTTGGTTACTAGCGGGACAAATGAGCAGTTCTTC. Amino acids: CASSLVTSGTNEQFF.

The rearrangement links TRBV5-1 to TRBJ2-7; 7 nucleotides match TRBD1. This CDR3 has 13 amino acids. V shed 2 bases and J 3 bases; nucleotides not matched to a gene: 2. Germline CDR1 is SGHRS and CDR2 is YFSETQ. For the CDR3, the DNA is TGCGCCAGCAGCTTCGGACAGGACTACGAGCAGTACTTC. Translation: CASSFGQDYEQYF.

This clone came up many times. CDR3 DNA sequence: TGCGCCAGCAGCCTGAGCGGGGGTGGCGATACGCAGTATTTT. Amino acid sequence: CASSLSGGGDTQYF. The V gene is TRBV10-1, the J gene TRBJ2-3, with 8 bases lining up with TRBD2. The V gene end was trimmed by 6 bases and the J gene end by 6 bases; junction bases not matched to a gene: 8. The CDR3 loop spans 14 amino acids. CDR1 is WNHNN and CDR2 is SYGVQD in the germline V gene (reference sequence).

In the case of this clone: A read error may account for a junction end that differs from germline. This chain links TRBV5-1 with TRBJ2-1; TRBD2 agrees at 9 bases. CDR3 size: 14 residues. From germline, CDR1 is SGHRS and CDR2 YFSETQ. The DNA for the CDR3 is TGCGCCCGCAGCGGGGGCGGGGGGGAGAATGAGCAGTTCTTC. It yields the protein CARSGGGGENEQFF.

J is TRBJ1-5 and V is TRBV19; 7 positions agree with TRBD1. The CDR3 length is 16 residues. The ends lost 7 bases at V and 2 bases at J; junction bases unmatched: 11. Germline V gives CDR1 LNHDA, CDR2 SQIVND (reference sequence). CDR3 sequence: CASTPRTGYGNQPQHF. DNA of the CDR3: TGTGCCAGTACCCCGCGGACAGGCTATGGCAATCAGCCCCAGCATTTT. Full variable domain (remainder filled in from reference TRBV19 and TRBJ1-5): DGGITQSPKYLFRKEGQNVTLSCEQNLNHDAMYWYRQDPGQGLRLIYYSQIVNDFQKGDIAEGYSVSREKKESFPLTVTSAQKNPTAFYLCASTPRTGYGNQPQHFGDGTRLSIL.

V gene TRBV19 combines with J gene TRBJ2-1, with unresolved D. The CDR3 is made up of 12 amino acids. Germline V gene data show CDR1 as LNHDA and CDR2 as SQIVND (reference sequence). The V end was cut by 5 bases, the J end by 9 bases, with 11 bases between. CDR3: CASSAQSGEQFF. The CDR3 region has the DNA TGTGCCAGTAGTGCGCAGTCAGGTGAGCAGTTCTTC.

This clone has more than one count but fewer than ten. This chain links TRBV29-1 with TRBJ2-7; 9 bases match TRBD1. The CDR3 is made up of 13 amino acids. V trimming: 8 bases; J trimming: 4 bases; junction bases outside the gene matches: 9. Germline CDR1 and CDR2: SQVTM and ANQGSEA. The chain's CDR3 is CSTKTGGRYEQYF. The CDR3 DNA follows: TGCAGCACCAAGACAGGGGGGAGATACGAGCAGTACTTC.

This clone is a singleton in its sample. The chain is built from TRBV6-2 or TRBV6-3 and TRBJ1-2; 8 bases align to TRBD1. The CDR3 consists of 14 residues. The ends lost 6 bases at V and 4 bases at J; junction bases unmatched: 7. Germline CDR1 is MNHEY and CDR2 is SVGEGT. CDR3 bases: TGTGCCAGCAGCCGACAGGGGCTTGGCTATGGCTACACCTTC. Its protein is CASSRQGLGYGYTF.

This chain connects TRBV12-3 or TRBV12-4 to TRBJ2-7; TRBD2 matches 7 bases. The CDR3 spans 12 residues. The junction had 4 bases not matched to a gene; V was cut back by 5 bases and J by 6 bases. This CDR3 is CASSKTSSEQYF. CDR3 bases: TGTGCCAGCAGTAAGACTAGCAGCGAGCAGTACTTC.

The chain carries TRBV5-4 and TRBJ2-7, with D tentatively TRBD1 (7 bases). Germline V lookup: CDR1 SGHNT, CDR2 YYREEE (reference sequence). V was clipped by 4 bases and J by 5 bases, with 19 bases between them. The CDR3 runs to 15 residues. The CDR3 reads CASSTKTGTVDEQYF. The CDR3, as DNA: TGTGCCAGCAGCACCAAGACAGGGACTGTGGACGAGCAGTACTTC. Filled out from reference TRBV5-4 and TRBJ2-7, the complete variable domain reads ETGVTQSPTHLIKTRGQQVTLRCSSQSGHNTVSWYQQALGQGPQFIFQYYREEENGRGNFPPRFSGLQFPNYSSELNVNALELDDSALYLCASSTKTGTVDEQYFGPGTRLTVT.

The V gene is TRBV30, the J gene TRBJ1-5; TRBD1 aligns across 7 bases. The CDR3 is 13 residues long. V shed 2 bases and J 6 bases; nucleotides not matched to a gene: 4. Germline V lookup: CDR1 GTSNPN, CDR2 SVGIG (reference sequence). CDR3 DNA sequence: TGTGCCTGGAGTTCCCACAGGGGTCAGCCCCAGCATTTT. It codes for CAWSSHRGQPQHF.